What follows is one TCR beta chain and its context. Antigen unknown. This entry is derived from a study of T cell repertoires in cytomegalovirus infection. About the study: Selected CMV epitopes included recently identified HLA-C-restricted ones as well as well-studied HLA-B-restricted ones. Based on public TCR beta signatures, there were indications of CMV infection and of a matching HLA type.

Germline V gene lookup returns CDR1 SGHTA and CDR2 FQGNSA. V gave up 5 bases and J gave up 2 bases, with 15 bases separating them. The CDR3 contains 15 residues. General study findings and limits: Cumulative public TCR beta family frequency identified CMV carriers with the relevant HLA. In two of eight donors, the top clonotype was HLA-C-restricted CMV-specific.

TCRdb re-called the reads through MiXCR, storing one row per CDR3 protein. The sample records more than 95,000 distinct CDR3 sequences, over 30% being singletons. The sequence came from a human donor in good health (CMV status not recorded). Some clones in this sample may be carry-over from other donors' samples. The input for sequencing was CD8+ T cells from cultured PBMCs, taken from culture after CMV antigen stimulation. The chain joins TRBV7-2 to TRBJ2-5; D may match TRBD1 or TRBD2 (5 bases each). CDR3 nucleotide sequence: TGTGCCAGCAGCCAGAGGGGTTGGGTTCAAGAGACCCAGTACTTC. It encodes CASSQRGWVQETQYF.